Shown below are 18 T cell receptor beta chains from a single sample sequenced in a study of blood T cells in healthy people across ages. Combining a sample-barcoded 5' primer with a J-beta primer mix, a second PCR ran for roughly 7 to 11 cycles. TCRdb itself ran the 5' RACE reads through MiXCR, one entry per CDR3 protein. Here the sample spans about a million distinct CDR3 sequences, about 48% being singletons. Material for sequencing was blood. The receptors come from a man aged 25-45 years in good health.

Written as DNA, the CDR3 is TGTGCCAGCAGTAGTTGGGGCTCGGGCACCGGGGAGCTGTTTTTT. Encoded protein: CASSSWGSGTGELFF. This chain uses TRBV27 with TRBJ2-2; weak D call: TRBD1 (5 bases). The germline V gene encodes CDR1 MNHEY and CDR2 SMNVEV (reference sequence). Trimming left V 5 bases short and J 4 bases short, with 14 bases between. The CDR3 has 15 residues.

The V and J genes are TRBV20-1 and TRBJ2-4; 8 bases match TRBD1. The germline CDR1 and CDR2 sequences are DFQATT and SNEGSKA (reference sequence). The CDR3 runs 14 residues. The V and J ends lost 1 base and 6 bases, in that order; junction bases with no gene match: 5. CDR3 sequence: CSARAQGGGNIQYF. The CDR3 DNA is TGCAGTGCTAGAGCACAGGGGGGCGGAAACATTCAGTACTTC.

This sequence joins TRBV18 and TRBJ1-3, with D possibly TRBD1 on 5 matching bases. V was cut by 6 bases and J by 0 bases, with 15 bases left in between. This CDR3 has 16 amino acids. From germline, CDR1 is KGHSH and CDR2 LQKENI. CDR3 loop: CASSQSMDTSGNTIYF. The CDR3 region has the DNA TGTGCCAGCTCCCAGTCTATGGACACCTCTGGAAACACCATATATTTT.

V and J are TRBV20-1 and TRBJ1-2, with 7 bases aligning to TRBD1. Trimming at V came to 5 bases and at J to 4 bases, leaving 7 bases not matched to a gene. CDR3 length equals 13 residues. CDR1 DFQATT and CDR2 SNEGSKA come from the germline V gene (reference sequence). The CDR3 loop reads CSAFGDRAYGYTF. DNA for the CDR3: TGCAGTGCTTTCGGAGACAGGGCCTATGGCTACACCTTC.

The V gene is TRBV7-2, the J gene TRBJ1-2; 9 bases map to TRBD1. Per the germline V gene, CDR1 is SGHTA and CDR2 is FQGNSA. The CDR3 has 15 residues. The ends lost 1 base at V and 4 bases at J; junction bases unmatched: 4. DNA for the CDR3: TGTGCCAGCAGCTTAGGGGGACAGGGAATCTATGGCTACACCTTC. Amino acid sequence: CASSLGGQGIYGYTF. The full variable domain, rest sourced from reference TRBV7-2 and TRBJ1-2, is GAGVSQSPSNKVTEKGKDVELRCDPISGHTALYWYRQSLGQGLEFLIYFQGNSAPDKSGLPSDRFSAERTGGSVSTLTIQRTQQEDSAVYLCASSLGGQGIYGYTFGSGTRLTVV.

The chain joins TRBV5-6 to TRBJ2-1, with 9 positions matching TRBD2. This CDR3 is built from 15 residues. Germline values: CDR1 SGHDT, CDR2 YYEEEE. With 0 bases clipped from V and 4 bases from J, the junction kept 2 bases outside the gene matches. This chain's CDR3 is CASSLGLAVYNEQFF. Here the CDR3 DNA reads TGTGCCAGCAGCTTGGGACTAGCGGTGTACAATGAGCAGTTCTTC.

The rearrangement uses TRBV20-1 and TRBJ1-2; D is possibly TRBD1 (5 bases). The CDR3 sequence is 15 residues long. Per the germline V gene, CDR1 is DFQATT and CDR2 is SNEGSKA (reference sequence). V was shortened by 3 bases and J by 2 bases, with 16 bases between the two germline ends. As DNA, the CDR3 is TGCAGTGCTAGTAATTTCAGGGTAGCCAACTATGGCTACACCTTC. Translating gives CSASNFRVANYGYTF.

This clonotype showed up just a few times. The chain combines TRBV29-1 with TRBJ2-7; no clear D. The length of the CDR3 is 13 residues. Germline-derived CDR1 and CDR2 are SQVTM and ANQGSEA. V lost 4 bases, J lost 3 bases, and 13 bases lay in between. CDR3 protein: CSVAAGAHYEQYF. The CDR3, as DNA: TGCAGCGTTGCGGCAGGCGCCCACTACGAGCAGTACTTC.

This clonotype was seen a few times. The rearrangement uses TRBV29-1 and TRBJ1-2; D is uncertain. CDR1 SQVTM and CDR2 ANQGSEA come from the germline V gene. This CDR3 contains 14 residues. Deletions cut 0 bases from V and 4 bases from J, with 12 bases between. The CDR3 sequence is CSVEEPGPAYGYTF. CDR3 bases: TGCAGCGTTGAAGAGCCGGGTCCCGCCTATGGCTACACCTTC.

In this sample, this clonotype turned up once. The CDR3 here is CASRVFRDEQFF. The CDR3 nucleotides are TGTGCCAGCAGAGTATTCAGGGATGAGCAGTTCTTC. The chain recombines TRBV12-3 or TRBV12-4 with TRBJ2-1, with D perhaps TRBD1 (5 bases). The CDR3 is 12 amino acids. Trimming removed 6 bases at V and 8 bases at J, with 11 bases between.

As to this clonotype: Compared with germline, one end of the junction differs, possibly owing to a read error. V usage is TRBV28 and J usage is TRBJ2-3; 10 bases map to TRBD1. The CDR3 consists of 15 residues. Germline V gene data show CDR1 as MDHEN and CDR2 as SYDVKM. DNA of the CDR3: TGTGCCAGCAGCGCAGGGACAGGGGCAGTAGATGCGCAGTATTTT. Translating it yields CASSAGTGAVDAQYF.

J is TRBJ2-3 and V is TRBV4-2; 8 positions match TRBD2. The CDR3 covers 15 residues. The germline CDR1 and CDR2 sequences are LGHNA and YNFKEQ. The V and J ends lost 0 bases and 5 bases, in that order; junction bases with no gene match: 4. The CDR3 nucleotides read TGTGCCAGCAGCCAAGATATCGCGGGGGGAGATACGCAGTATTTT. It encodes CASSQDIAGGDTQYF.

The table lists this clonotype with many counts. The chain combines TRBV10-3 with TRBJ2-5, with D tentatively TRBD1 or TRBD2 (5 bases each). The CDR3 loop spans 14 amino acids. The V gene's germline CDR1 is ENHRY and CDR2 SYGVKD. Trimming pared 3 bases from V and 2 bases from J, leaving 10 bases between. CDR3 amino acids: CAISERGIQETQYF. The CDR3, as DNA: TGTGCCATCAGTGAACGGGGCATTCAAGAGACCCAGTACTTC.

V usage is TRBV29-1 and J usage is TRBJ1-1; no definite D call. Germline assignment: CDR1 SQVTM and CDR2 ANQGSEA. The germline V and J ends were trimmed by 6 bases and 4 bases, with 15 bases remaining between them. This CDR3 is built from 13 residues. Here the CDR3 reads CSVLMVRATEAFF. The CDR3 DNA reads as TGCAGCGTCCTGATGGTCAGAGCCACTGAAGCTTTCTTT.

This chain joins TRBV29-1 and TRBJ2-7; D possibly corresponds to TRBD2 (6 bases). Between the trimmed V and J ends, which lost 1 base and 2 bases, there was a span of 12 bases. The CDR3 runs to 14 residues. The germline V gene has CDR1 SQVTM and CDR2 ANQGSEA. Here the CDR3 DNA reads TGCAGCGTTGAAGCCGCGGGGACCCCCTACGAGCAGTACTTC. Its translation is CSVEAAGTPYEQYF.

This sequence joins TRBV7-2 and TRBJ1-2, with no clear D. The CDR3 totals 14 residues. Trimming left V 5 bases short and J 3 bases short, with 13 bases between. Per the germline V gene, CDR1 is SGHTA and CDR2 is FQGNSA. The CDR3 nucleotides are TGTGCCAGCAGCCAGCGAAGGACTGACTATGGCTACACCTTC. Protein: CASSQRRTDYGYTF.

This clonotype turned up a few times. The rearrangement uses TRBV10-3 and TRBJ2-7; the D call may be TRBD1 or TRBD2 (5 bases each). Germline V CDR1 and CDR2: ENHRY, SYGVKD. Deletions cut 6 bases from V and 6 bases from J, with 15 bases between. The CDR3 is made up of 13 amino acids. The CDR3 is CAIRGPGSGEQYF. CDR3 nucleotide sequence: TGTGCCATCAGGGGACCAGGGTCCGGCGAGCAGTACTTC.

This sequence joins TRBV4-1 and TRBJ1-2; D may be TRBD1 (5 bases). V was clipped by 0 bases and J by 4 bases, with 15 bases between them. Per germline, CDR1 MGHRA and CDR2 YSYEKL. The CDR3 contains 16 residues. The CDR3 DNA reads TGCGCCAGCAGCCAAGATTCGGCAGGGACCCCCTATGGCTACACCTTC. Amino acids: CASSQDSAGTPYGYTF.